In this sample, the clone carrying this T cell receptor beta chain turned up many times. The entry originates in a study of shared clonotypes between healthy human individuals. The V and J ends lost 4 bases and 11 bases respectively, with 11 bases between them. The germline gives CDR1 LNHNV, CDR2 YYDKDF (reference sequence). CDR3 length: 12 residues. Assay: immunoSEQ multiplex PCR; the TCRdb copy retains only in-frame clones and omits some. The sample yields about a million clones, 70% to 85% seen once. The V gene is TRBV15, the J gene TRBJ1-4, with D unresolved. The source of this sequence is a man between 18 and 29 years old in good health. Some clones in this sample may be carry-over from other donors' samples. Sequenced sample: memory CD4+ T cells from PBMCs. Subset described: CD45RA-negative fraction. The CDR3 reads CATSMGRAKLFF. The CDR3 DNA follows: TGTGCCACCAGCATGGGGAGGGCTAAACTGTTTTTT.